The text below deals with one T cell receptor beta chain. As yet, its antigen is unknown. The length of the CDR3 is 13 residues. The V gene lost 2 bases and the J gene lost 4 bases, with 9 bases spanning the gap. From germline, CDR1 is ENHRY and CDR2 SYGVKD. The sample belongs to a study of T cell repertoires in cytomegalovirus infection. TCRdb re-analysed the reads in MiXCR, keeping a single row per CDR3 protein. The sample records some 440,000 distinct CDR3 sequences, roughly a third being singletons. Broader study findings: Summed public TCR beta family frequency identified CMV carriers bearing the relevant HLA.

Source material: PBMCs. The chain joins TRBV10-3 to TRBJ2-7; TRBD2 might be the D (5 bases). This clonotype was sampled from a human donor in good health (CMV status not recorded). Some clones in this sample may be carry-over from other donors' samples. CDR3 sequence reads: CAISETSGYEQYF. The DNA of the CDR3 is TGTGCCATCAGTGAGACGTCGGGATACGAGCAGTACTTC.